Listed below are T cell receptor beta chains from one sample, sequenced in a study of blood T cell repertoires in COVID-19. Clones were sequenced by immunoSEQ multiplex PCR, and TCRdb holds only the in-frame ones, with some missing. The sample includes more than 20,000 clones, roughly 80% of them seen just once. Sequenced: peripheral blood. Source of these receptors: a man aged 45 to 65 with active or convalescent COVID-19. Each CDR3 is given with its conserved first and last residue. The order of the fields is V gene, CDR3 protein.

v_call: TRBV4-1
cdr3_aa: CASSQGPGGSYNEQFF

v_call: TRBV4-2
cdr3_aa: CASSQAGQALYGYTF

v_call: TRBV19
cdr3_aa: CASSGTGGNFGNQPQHF

v_call: TRBV4-1
cdr3_aa: CASSQVTGRMNTEAFF

v_call: TRBV2
cdr3_aa: CASREGWSTDTQYF

v_call: TRBV6-4
cdr3_aa: CASSGGLITGELFF

v_call: TRBV5-5
cdr3_aa: CASRRGQGHRYEQYF

v_call: TRBV12-3/TRBV12-4
cdr3_aa: CASKSSGNTIYF

v_call: TRBV3-1/TRBV3-2
cdr3_aa: CASSPRPKGGFLSPLHF

v_call: TRBV7-9
cdr3_aa: CASNPRGNTIYF

v_call: TRBV3-1/TRBV3-2
cdr3_aa: CASSPAGLSSGNTIYF

v_call: TRBV6-5
cdr3_aa: CASSRSGAGANVLTF

v_call: TRBV5-1
cdr3_aa: CASSLRQGDGYTF

v_call: TRBV5-1
cdr3_aa: CASRDEGQGLDEAFF

v_call: TRBV5-5
cdr3_aa: CASSLGATGREQFF

v_call: TRBV9
cdr3_aa: CASSVGGSGLNEQYF

v_call: TRBV7-9
cdr3_aa: CASSIYQGQGFTEAFF

v_call: TRBV20-1
cdr3_aa: CSATTGNEQYF

v_call: TRBV30
cdr3_aa: CAWTTKRARTSGTHEQYF

v_call: TRBV14
cdr3_aa: CASSQDVREGRNEQFF

v_call: TRBV5-1
cdr3_aa: CASSLDQTYEQYF

v_call: TRBV19
cdr3_aa: CATQIGAYGYGYTF

v_call: TRBV11-1
cdr3_aa: CASSPGRGWGNTEAFF

v_call: TRBV11-2
cdr3_aa: CASSFIGATNEKLFF

v_call: TRBV11-3
cdr3_aa: CASSSWTGEKETQYF

v_call: TRBV4-1
cdr3_aa: CASSQEGTGISTEAFF

v_call: TRBV18
cdr3_aa: CASSPGLGRGEQYF

v_call: TRBV19
cdr3_aa: CASSNSVLANEKLFF

v_call: TRBV5-1
cdr3_aa: CASSFLASGHNEQFF

v_call: TRBV19
cdr3_aa: CASSGTFNSYNEQFF

v_call: TRBV5-5
cdr3_aa: CASRPGGLADSTYEQYF

v_call: TRBV7-3
cdr3_aa: CASSLWGTGDSPLHF

v_call: TRBV18
cdr3_aa: CASSPWDRVREKLFF

v_call: TRBV6-5
cdr3_aa: CASRRDRELPYEQYF

v_call: TRBV9
cdr3_aa: CASSVGGAANSGELFF

v_call: TRBV6-5
cdr3_aa: CASSRVGATNEKLFF

v_call: TRBV6-1
cdr3_aa: CASSEFEQGTSTDTQYF

v_call: TRBV11-2
cdr3_aa: CASSLSQGVEQYF

v_call: TRBV5-1
cdr3_aa: CASSRGVGTGDYKQYF

v_call: TRBV5-1
cdr3_aa: CASSLGSGQGFARNTEAFF

v_call: TRBV7-9
cdr3_aa: CASSNRVNYNEQFF

v_call: TRBV19
cdr3_aa: CASSIPGGPGEQFF

v_call: TRBV30
cdr3_aa: CAWSVSPPPKGHGNTEAFF

v_call: TRBV3-1/TRBV3-2
cdr3_aa: CASRGTGGYTDTQYF

v_call: TRBV28
cdr3_aa: CASIQAGGANIQYF

v_call: TRBV4-1
cdr3_aa: CASSQGPRPSGSHEQYF

v_call: TRBV11-2
cdr3_aa: CASKSHEKQGVSNQPQHF

v_call: TRBV11-3
cdr3_aa: CASSPPSFYEQYF

v_call: TRBV30
cdr3_aa: CASIPRDSYYEQYF

v_call: TRBV25-1
cdr3_aa: CASSSHSGSSYEQYF

v_call: TRBV28
cdr3_aa: CASSLLTGTPQHF

v_call: TRBV5-1
cdr3_aa: CASQSGSFGELFF

v_call: TRBV14
cdr3_aa: CASSRKGHRTDTQYF

v_call: TRBV5-1
cdr3_aa: CASGGEAPYEQYF

v_call: TRBV6-5
cdr3_aa: CASSSGGVSYEQYF

v_call: TRBV18
cdr3_aa: CASSPLRGGTEAFF

v_call: TRBV19
cdr3_aa: CASAFRDTSYEQYF

v_call: TRBV6-5
cdr3_aa: CASSLVGGSGNTIYF